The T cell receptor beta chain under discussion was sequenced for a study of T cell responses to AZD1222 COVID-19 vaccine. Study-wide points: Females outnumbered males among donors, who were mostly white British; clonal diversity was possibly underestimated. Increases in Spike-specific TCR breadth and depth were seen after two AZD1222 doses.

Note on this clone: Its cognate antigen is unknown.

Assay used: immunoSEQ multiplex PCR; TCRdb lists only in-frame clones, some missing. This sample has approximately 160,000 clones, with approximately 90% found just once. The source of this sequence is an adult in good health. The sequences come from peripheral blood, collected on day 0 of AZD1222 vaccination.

The CDR3 region is CASSRTGTRSYEQYF. Written as DNA, the CDR3 is TGTGCCAGCAGCAGAACCGGGACTCGATCCTACGAGCAGTACTTC. This chain joins TRBV7-9 and TRBJ2-7; possible D gene TRBD2, 6 bases. This CDR3 comprises 15 residues. V dropped 5 bases and J dropped 1 base, with 15 bases sitting between them. The V gene's germline CDR1 is SEHNR and CDR2 FQNEAQ (reference sequence). Full variable domain (rest looked up from reference TRBV7-9 and TRBJ2-7): DTGVSQNPRHKITKRGQNVTFRCDPISEHNRLYWYRQTLGQGPEFLTYFQNEAQLEKSRLLSDRFSAERPKGSFSTLEIQRTEQGDSAMYLCASSRTGTRSYEQYFGPGTRLTVT.